This T cell receptor (beta chain) comes out of a study of graft-versus-host responses after intestinal transplantation. Assay: immunoSEQ multiplex PCR; the TCRdb copy retains only in-frame clones and omits some. The data show about 19,000 clones, approximately 92% seen once. Looked up from germline, CDR1 is SGHRS and CDR2 is YFSETQ. The junction had 10 bases not matched to a gene; V was cut back by 4 bases and J by 0 bases. CDR3 length: 18 residues. This clone was counted a single time. The specimen comprised PBMCs, sampled about 350 days after transplant. V and J are TRBV5-1 and TRBJ2-6; 7 positions agree with TRBD1. The TCR sequence derives from a human patient who received an intestinal transplant, so some T cells may come from the graft donor. The CDR3 reads CASSIQGPPFSGANVLTF. As DNA, the CDR3 is TGCGCCAGCAGCATACAGGGGCCCCCGTTCTCTGGGGCCAACGTCCTGACTTTC.